This TCR beta chain was captured in a study of shared clonotypes between healthy human individuals. In the study overall: Donor composition was a couple of women and a few men, aged 18 to 49. Study results and limitations: Naive CD4 clonotypes overlapped across several donors at roughly 5.1%. Generation of non-shared clonotypes was less probable than generation of clonotypes shared by all four donors.

About this clone itself: The antigen remains undetermined.

The assay was immunoSEQ multiplex PCR, and TCRdb's table has in-frame clones only and misses some. The profile shows about 1.1 million clones, about 80% of them singletons. The V and J ends lost 6 bases and 6 bases respectively, with 11 bases between them. The CDR3 covers 13 residues. Germline values: CDR1 LGHNT, CDR2 FRNRAP. This chain links TRBV12-5 with TRBJ2-2; either TRBD1 or TRBD2 may fit D (5 bases each). Sequencing input: memory CD4+ T cells from PBMCs. Subset noted: CD45RA-negative fraction. The clonotype originates from a young man in good health. Some clones in this sample may be carry-over from other donors' samples. The CDR3 spells CASGRGGAGELFF. Written as DNA, the CDR3 is TGTGCTAGTGGGAGGGGCGGTGCCGGGGAGCTGTTTTTT.